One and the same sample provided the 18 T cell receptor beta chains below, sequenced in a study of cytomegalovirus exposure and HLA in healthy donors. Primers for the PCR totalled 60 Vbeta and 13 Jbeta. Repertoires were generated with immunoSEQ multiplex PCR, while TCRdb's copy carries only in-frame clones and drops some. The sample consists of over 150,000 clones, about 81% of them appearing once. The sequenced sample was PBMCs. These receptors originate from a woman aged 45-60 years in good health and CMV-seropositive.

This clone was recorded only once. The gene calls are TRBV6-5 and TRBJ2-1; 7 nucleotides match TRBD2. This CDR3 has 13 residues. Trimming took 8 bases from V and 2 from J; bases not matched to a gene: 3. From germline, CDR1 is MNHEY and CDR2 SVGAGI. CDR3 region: CASRAGAYNEQFF. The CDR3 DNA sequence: TGTGCCAGCCGGGCGGGAGCCTACAATGAGCAGTTCTTC.

CDR3 DNA sequence: TGTGCCAGCAGCGATGGGACTAGAGAACAAGAGACCCAGTACTTC. It is translated as CASSDGTREQETQYF. The rearrangement links TRBV7-9 to TRBJ2-5; 8 bases map to TRBD2. CDR1 SEHNR and CDR2 FQNEAQ come from the germline V gene (reference sequence). After removal of 5 bases from V and 2 bases from J, the junction contained 7 bases not matched to a gene. The CDR3 spans 15 residues.

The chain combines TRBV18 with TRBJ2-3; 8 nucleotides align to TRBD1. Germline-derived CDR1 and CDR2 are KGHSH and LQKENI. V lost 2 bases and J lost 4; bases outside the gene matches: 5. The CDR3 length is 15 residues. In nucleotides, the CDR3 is TGTGCCAGCTCACCAGGACAGGGAGGCGCAGATACGCAGTATTTT. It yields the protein CASSPGQGGADTQYF.

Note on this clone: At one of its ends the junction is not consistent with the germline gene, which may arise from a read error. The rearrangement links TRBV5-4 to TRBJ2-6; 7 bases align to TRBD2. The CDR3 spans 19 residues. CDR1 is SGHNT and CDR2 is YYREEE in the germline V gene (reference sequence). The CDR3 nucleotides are TGTGCCAGCAGCATGATGGCGGGGGATAGAAGCTCTGGGGCCAACGGCCTGACTTTC. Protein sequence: CASSMMAGDRSSGANGLTF.

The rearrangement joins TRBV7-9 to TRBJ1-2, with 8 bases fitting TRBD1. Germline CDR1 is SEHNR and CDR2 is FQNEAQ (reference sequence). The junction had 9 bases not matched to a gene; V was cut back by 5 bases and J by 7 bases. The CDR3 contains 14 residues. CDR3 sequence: CASSPPGQAFGYTF. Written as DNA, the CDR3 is TGTGCCAGCAGCCCCCCGGGACAGGCTTTTGGCTACACCTTC.

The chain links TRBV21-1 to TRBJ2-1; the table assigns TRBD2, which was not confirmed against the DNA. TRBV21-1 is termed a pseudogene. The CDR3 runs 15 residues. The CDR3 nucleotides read TGTGCCAGCAGCAAAAAAAGGAGCTCCTACAATGAGCAGTTCTTC. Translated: CASSKKRSSYNEQFF.

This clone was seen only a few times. The CDR3 spells CSVGDRVSGNTIYF. CDR3 coding DNA: TGCAGCGTTGGAGACAGGGTCTCTGGAAACACCATATATTTT. The chain recombines TRBV29-1 with TRBJ1-3, with 7 bases fitting TRBD1. Per germline, CDR1 SQVTM and CDR2 ANQGSEA. The CDR3 runs 14 residues. V was clipped by 4 bases and J by 0 bases; unmatched bases: 3.

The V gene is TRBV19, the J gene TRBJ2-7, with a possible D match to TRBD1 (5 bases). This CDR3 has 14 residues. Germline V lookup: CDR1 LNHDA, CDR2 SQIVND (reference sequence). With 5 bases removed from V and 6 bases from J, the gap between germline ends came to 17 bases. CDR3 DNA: TGTGCCAGTAGTGTCAGGGTAGGGCTCGGCGAGCAGTACTTC. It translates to CASSVRVGLGEQYF.

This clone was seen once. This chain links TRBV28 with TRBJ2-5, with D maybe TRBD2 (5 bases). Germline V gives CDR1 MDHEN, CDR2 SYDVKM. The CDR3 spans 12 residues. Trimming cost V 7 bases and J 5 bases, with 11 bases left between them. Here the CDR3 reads CASTSGSETQYF. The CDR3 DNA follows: TGTGCCAGCACCTCGGGAAGCGAGACCCAGTACTTC.

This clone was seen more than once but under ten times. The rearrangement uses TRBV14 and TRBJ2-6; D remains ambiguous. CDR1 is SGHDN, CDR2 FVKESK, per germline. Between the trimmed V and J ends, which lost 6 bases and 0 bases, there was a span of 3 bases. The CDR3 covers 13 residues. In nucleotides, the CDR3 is TGTGCCAGCAGGAGCTCTGGGGCCAACGTCCTGACTTTC. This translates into CASRSSGANVLTF.

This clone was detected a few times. CDR3 bases: TGTGCCACAGGACAGGGGTCCAAAAACATTCAGTACTTC. It translates to CATGQGSKNIQYF. The genes are TRBV28 and TRBJ2-4; 9 nucleotides match TRBD1. This CDR3 has 13 amino acids. The V segment lost 10 bases and the J segment 2 bases; nucleotides outside the gene matches: 3. The germline V gene has CDR1 MDHEN and CDR2 SYDVKM.

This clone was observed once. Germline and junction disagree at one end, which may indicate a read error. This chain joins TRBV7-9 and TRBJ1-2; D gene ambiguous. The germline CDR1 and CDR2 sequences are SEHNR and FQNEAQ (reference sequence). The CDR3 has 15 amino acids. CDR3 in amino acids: CSSSLVKGRDNGYTF. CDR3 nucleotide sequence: TGTTCCAGCAGCTTAGTGAAGGGTCGGGATAATGGCTACACCTTC.

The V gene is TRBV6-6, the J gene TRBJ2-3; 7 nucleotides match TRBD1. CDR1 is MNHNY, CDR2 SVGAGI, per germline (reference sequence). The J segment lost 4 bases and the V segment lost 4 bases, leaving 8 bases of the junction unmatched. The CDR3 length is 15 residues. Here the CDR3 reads CASSFGTEYPDTQYF. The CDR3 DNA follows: TGTGCCAGCAGTTTCGGGACAGAGTATCCAGATACGCAGTATTTT.

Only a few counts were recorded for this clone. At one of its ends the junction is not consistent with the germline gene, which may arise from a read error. CDR3 in amino acids: CASSYGVLGNSQYF. Here the CDR3 DNA reads TGTGCCAGCAGCTATGGGGTCCTCGGGAACAGTCAGTACTTC. The chain recombines TRBV6-5 with TRBJ2-4; weak D call: TRBD2 (5 bases). The germline gives CDR1 MNHEY, CDR2 SVGAGI. The CDR3 spans 14 residues.

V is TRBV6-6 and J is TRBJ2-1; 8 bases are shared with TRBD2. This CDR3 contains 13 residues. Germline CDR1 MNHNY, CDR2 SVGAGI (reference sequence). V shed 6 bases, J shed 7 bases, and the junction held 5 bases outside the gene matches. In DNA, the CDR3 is TGTGCCAGCAGCCCAAGCGGGAGAAATGAGCAGTTCTTC. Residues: CASSPSGRNEQFF.

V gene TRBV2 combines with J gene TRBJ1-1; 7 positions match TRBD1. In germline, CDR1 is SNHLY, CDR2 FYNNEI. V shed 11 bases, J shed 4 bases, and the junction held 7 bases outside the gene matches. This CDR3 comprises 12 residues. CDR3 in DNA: TGTGCCTGCGTAGGGGGCGGCACTGAAGCTTTCTTT. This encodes CACVGGGTEAFF.

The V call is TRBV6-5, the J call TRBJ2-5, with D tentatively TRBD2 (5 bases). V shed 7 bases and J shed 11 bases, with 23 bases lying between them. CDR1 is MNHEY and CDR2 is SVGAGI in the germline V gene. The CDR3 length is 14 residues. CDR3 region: CASTVDGNLREQYF. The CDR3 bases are TGTGCCAGCACCGTCGACGGGAACCTACGAGAGCAGTACTTC.

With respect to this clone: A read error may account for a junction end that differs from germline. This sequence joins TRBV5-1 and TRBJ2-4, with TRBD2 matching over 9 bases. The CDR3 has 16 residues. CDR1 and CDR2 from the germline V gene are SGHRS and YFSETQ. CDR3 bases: TGCGCCAGCAGCCTCGGGACTAGCTCTGCCAAAAACAGTCAGTACTTC. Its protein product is CASSLGTSSAKNSQYF.